Described below is a single T cell receptor beta chain sequence and its context. Its antigen is currently unknown. These data belong to a study of T cell repertoires in cytomegalovirus infection. Germline-derived CDR1 and CDR2 are LNHDA and SQIVND (reference sequence). J was trimmed by 2 bases and V by 5 bases; bases with no gene match: 2. This CDR3 is built from 14 residues. TCRdb reanalysed the reads using MiXCR and keeps one entry per CDR3 protein. The data contain around 310,000 distinct CDR3 sequences, 25% to 30% of them singletons. V gene TRBV19 combines with J gene TRBJ2-1; 8 positions agree with TRBD2. This receptor was obtained from a human donor in good health (CMV status not recorded). Some clones in this sample may be carry-over from other donors' samples. Sample: cultured PBMCs, taken from culture after CMV antigen stimulation. The CDR3 protein is CASSRGGTYNEQFF. The CDR3 bases are TGTGCCAGTAGTCGGGGGGGGACCTACAATGAGCAGTTCTTC. Supplemented by reference TRBV19 and TRBJ2-1, the full variable domain reads DGGITQSPKYLFRKEGQNVTLSCEQNLNHDAMYWYRQDPGQGLRLIYYSQIVNDFQKGDIAEGYSVSREKKESFPLTVTSAQKNPTAFYLCASSRGGTYNEQFFGPGTRLTVL.